The sequence of this TCR beta chain was determined in a study of T cell clonotyping in hematopoietic cell transplantation. Notes on the study in general: Recipient TCR diversity dropped after transplant; expanded clonotypes rose from day 30 to 180.

As to time point: recipient sample about 28 days before transplant, after cytoreduction. Recipients were bled about 28 days pretransplant and at posttransplant days 30, 100, 180. Assay used: immunoSEQ multiplex PCR; TCRdb lists only in-frame clones, some missing. The data show about 50,000 clones, more than 75% seen once. Remarks on this clone: Its cognate antigen is unknown.

This clonotype was obtained from a man between 60 and 70 years old with biphenotypic leukemia. Some clones in this sample may be carry-over from other donors' samples. Sequences were derived from peripheral blood mononuclear cells, sampled before stem cell transplant.

The CDR3 sequence: CASSLGGSGEQYF. CDR3 sequence (DNA): TGTGCCAGCAGCTTGGGGGGCTCGGGCGAGCAGTACTTC. This sequence joins TRBV5-6 and TRBJ2-7; a weak D match, TRBD1 (5 bases). CDR3 length equals 13 residues. The germline CDR1 and CDR2 sequences are SGHDT and YYEEEE. Trimming removed 0 bases at V and 6 bases at J, with 10 bases between.